These 11 T cell receptor beta chains originate from one sample sequenced in a study of blood T cell repertoires in COVID-19. Assay: immunoSEQ multiplex PCR; the TCRdb copy retains only in-frame clones and omits some. The sample includes 25,000 to 30,000 clones, about 90% of them seen just once. The sequenced material came from peripheral blood. These receptors were collected from a man in his fifties with active COVID-19.

The chain combines TRBV6-4 with TRBJ2-2, with D tentatively TRBD1 (6 bases). V was cut by 4 bases and J by 6 bases, with 9 bases left in between. Looked up from germline, CDR1 is MRHNA and CDR2 is SNTAGT. The CDR3 is 13 amino acids. The CDR3 sequence is CASSGRTAGELFF. The DNA for the CDR3 is TGTGCCAGCAGTGGCAGGACAGCCGGGGAGCTGTTTTTT.

This sequence joins TRBV6-2 or TRBV6-3 and TRBJ1-2; 8 bases line up with TRBD1. The junction had 10 bases not matched to a gene; V was cut back by 5 bases and J by 5 bases. The germline gives CDR1 MNHEY, CDR2 SVGEGT. The CDR3 is 15 amino acids. CDR3 loop: CASSQQGGFIYGYTF. Here the CDR3 DNA reads TGTGCCAGCAGTCAACAGGGGGGATTCATTTATGGCTACACCTTC.

This chain joins TRBV9 and TRBJ2-5; D is uncertain. CDR1 SGDLS and CDR2 YYNGEE come from the germline V gene. Trimming shortened V by 3 bases and J by 4 bases, and 16 bases separated the two germline ends. The CDR3 contains 15 residues. This chain's CDR3 is CASSAQTTPGETQYF. CDR3 DNA sequence: TGTGCCAGCAGCGCCCAGACCACGCCGGGAGAGACCCAGTACTTC.

The chain couples TRBV11-2 to TRBJ2-1; perhaps TRBD2 as D (5 bases). With 2 bases removed from V and 12 bases from J, the gap between germline ends came to 8 bases. The CDR3 is 11 amino acids. The germline CDR1 and CDR2 sequences are SGHAT and FQNNGV. The CDR3 DNA follows: TGTGCCAGCAGCTTACCTGCGGGGCAGTTCTTC. Residues: CASSLPAGQFF.

The V gene is TRBV12-3 or TRBV12-4, the J gene TRBJ2-3; no clear D. Trimming removed 5 bases from V and 4 bases from J, with 7 bases in between. The CDR3 runs 12 residues. The CDR3 DNA follows: TGTGCCAGCAGTGCTCTACCAGATACGCAGTATTTT. This encodes CASSALPDTQYF.

V and J are TRBV20-1 and TRBJ2-7, with D uncertain. V lost 5 bases and J 4 bases, leaving 9 bases between the germline ends. CDR1 and CDR2 from the germline V gene are DFQATT and SNEGSKA (reference sequence). This CDR3 is 11 amino acids long. CDR3 coding DNA: TGCAGTGCTTGGAGTTTGTACGAGCAGTACTTC. Its protein product is CSAWSLYEQYF.

The V gene is TRBV12-3 or TRBV12-4, the J gene TRBJ1-1; 7 nucleotides align to TRBD1. V lost 2 bases and J lost 7; bases outside the gene matches: 4. The CDR3 totals 13 residues. CDR3 amino acids: CASSLSTGVEAFF. The CDR3 DNA is TGTGCCAGCAGTTTAAGTACAGGGGTTGAAGCTTTCTTT.

The J gene is TRBJ2-7, the V gene TRBV5-4, with D possibly matching TRBD2 (5 bases). Between the trimmed V and J ends, which lost 0 bases and 7 bases, there was a span of 17 bases. Germline CDR1 is SGHNT and CDR2 is YYREEE (reference sequence). The CDR3 has 15 residues. The CDR3 DNA is TGTGCCAGCAGCTTGGTCGCTAGCCAAGGCGGGGAGCAGTACTTC. It specifies CASSLVASQGGEQYF.

CDR3 in amino acids: CASSLRDSPYEQYF. The DNA of the CDR3 is TGTGCCAGCAGCTTAAGGGACAGCCCCTACGAGCAGTACTTC. This chain connects TRBV5-4 to TRBJ2-7, with 7 bases fitting TRBD1. Germline loops: CDR1 SGHNT, CDR2 YYREEE (reference sequence). This CDR3 spans 14 amino acids. J lost 2 bases, V lost 2 bases, and 4 bases had no gene match.

This clone was detected only once. The chain recombines TRBV6-5 with TRBJ1-5; 9 bases are a match to TRBD1. CDR1 MNHEY and CDR2 SVGAGI come from the germline V gene. The V segment lost 1 base and the J segment 7 bases; nucleotides outside the gene matches: 2. The CDR3 spans 14 residues. CDR3 nucleotides: TGTGCCAGCAGTTACTATGGGACAGGGCAGCCCCAGCATTTT. Protein sequence: CASSYYGTGQPQHF.

The chain couples TRBV11-3 to TRBJ1-1; 7 nucleotides match TRBD1. Germline values: CDR1 SGHNT, CDR2 YENEEA. The CDR3 is 14 amino acids. Trimming took 5 bases from V and 1 from J; bases not matched to a gene: 4. CDR3 loop: CASSRGQSNTEAFF. In DNA form, the CDR3 reads TGTGCCAGCAGCAGGGGACAGTCGAACACTGAAGCTTTCTTT.